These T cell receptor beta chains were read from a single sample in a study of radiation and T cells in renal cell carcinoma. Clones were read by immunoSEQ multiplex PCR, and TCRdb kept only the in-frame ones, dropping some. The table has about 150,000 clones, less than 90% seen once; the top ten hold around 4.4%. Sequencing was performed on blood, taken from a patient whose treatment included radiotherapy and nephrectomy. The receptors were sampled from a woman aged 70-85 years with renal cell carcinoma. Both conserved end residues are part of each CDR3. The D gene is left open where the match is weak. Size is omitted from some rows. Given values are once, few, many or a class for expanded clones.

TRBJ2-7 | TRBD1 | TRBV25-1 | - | CATSGQVNEQYF | TGTGCCACCTCGGGACAGGTAAACGAGCAGTACTTC
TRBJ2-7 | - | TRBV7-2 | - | CASSLDRAYEQYF | TGTGCCAGCAGCTTAGACAGGGCCTACGAGCAGTACTTC
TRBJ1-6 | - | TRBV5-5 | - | CASSFRENNSPLHF | TGTGCCAGCAGCTTTCGGGAAAATAATTCACCCCTCCACTTT
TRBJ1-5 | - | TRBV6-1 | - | CASMGGDGYQPQHF | TGTGCCAGCATGGGGGGAGACGGGTATCAGCCCCAGCATTTT
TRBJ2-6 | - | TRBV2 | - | CASTRRSGANVLTF | TGTGCCAGCACCCGGCGCTCTGGGGCCAACGTCCTGACTTTC
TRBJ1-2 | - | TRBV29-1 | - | CSVGVGVGGYTF | TGCAGCGTTGGAGTAGGGGTTGGGGGCTACACCTTC
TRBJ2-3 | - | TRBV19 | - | CASSLSSVTDTQYF | TGTGCCAGTAGTTTGTCTTCGGTCACAGATACGCAGTATTTT
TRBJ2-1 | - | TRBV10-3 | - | CAIGGKNNEQFF | TGTGCCATCGGGGGGAAAAACAATGAGCAGTTCTTC
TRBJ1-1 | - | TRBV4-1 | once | CASSGRTLYTEAFF | TGCGCCAGCAGCGGGAGGACACTTTACACTGAAGCTTTCTTT
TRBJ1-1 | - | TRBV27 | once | CASSFSLRGTEAFF | TGTGCCAGCAGTTTTAGTCTCAGGGGCACTGAAGCTTTCTTT
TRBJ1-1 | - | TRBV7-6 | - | CASSLAPPGMNTEAFF | TGTGCCAGCAGCTTAGCCCCGCCAGGGATGAACACTGAAGCTTTCTTT
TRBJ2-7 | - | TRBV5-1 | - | CASSADRFYEQYF | TGCGCCAGCAGCGCGGACAGATTCTACGAGCAGTACTTC